Below, 28 T cell receptor beta chains from the same sample are listed, as sequenced in a study of T cell repertoires in cytomegalovirus infection. TCRdb fed the reads into MiXCR, producing one record per CDR3 protein. The data hold some 700,000 distinct CDR3 sequences, with 35% observed a single time. The sequenced material came from PBMCs. These receptors originate from a human donor in good health (CMV status not recorded). Some clones in this sample may be carry-over from other donors' samples.

This clonotype was picked up a small number of times. The rearrangement links TRBV29-1 to TRBJ1-2; possibly TRBD1 for D (5 bases). Trimming shortened V by 7 bases and J by 4 bases, and 19 bases separated the two germline ends. The CDR3 length is 14 residues. Germline loops: CDR1 SQVTM, CDR2 ANQGSEA. The DNA of the CDR3 is TGCAGCGCCCTGCCCCGGGACTTCTCCTATGGCTACACCTTC. This encodes CSALPRDFSYGYTF.

This chain connects TRBV7-3 to TRBJ1-1; 7 nucleotides line up with TRBD1. V shed 5 bases and J 0 bases; nucleotides not matched to a gene: 6. Germline V gene sequence: CDR1 SGHTA, CDR2 FQGTGA. The CDR3 spans 15 residues. The CDR3 DNA is TGTGCCAGCAGCCCCACCGGGACAGTGAACACTGAAGCTTTCTTT. Its translation is CASSPTGTVNTEAFF.

The CDR3 DNA reads as TGCGCCAGCAGCTTGGAGGGTCGGAGGGAAGCGGGCTACACCTTC. Amino acids: CASSLEGRREAGYTF. J is TRBJ1-2 and V is TRBV5-1, with D hard to call. This CDR3 region has 15 residues. Trimming left V 0 bases short and J 8 bases short, with 17 bases between. Germline CDR1 and CDR2: SGHRS and YFSETQ. Looking up the rest from reference TRBV5-1 and TRBJ1-2 gives the full variable domain: KAGVTQTPRYLIKTRGQQVTLSCSPISGHRSVSWYQQTPGQGLQFLFEYFSETQRNKGNFPGRFSGRQFSNSRSEMNVSTLELGDSALYLCASSLEGRREAGYTFGSGTRLTVV.

The rearrangement links TRBV7-2 to TRBJ2-1, with 9 bases that match TRBD2. Germline lookup yields CDR1 SGHTA and CDR2 FQGNSA. The CDR3 is made up of 16 amino acids. The V and J ends lost 0 bases and 10 bases, in that order; junction bases with no gene match: 10. The CDR3 sequence: CASSLAQAGGLREQFF. The CDR3 DNA is TGTGCCAGCAGCTTAGCCCAGGCGGGAGGGTTGAGGGAGCAGTTCTTC.

This chain links TRBV28 with TRBJ2-3; D gene unclear. With 8 bases removed from V and 6 bases from J, the gap between germline ends came to 12 bases. The germline gives CDR1 MDHEN, CDR2 SYDVKM. This CDR3 contains 12 residues. CDR3 DNA sequence: TGTGCCAGCTGCAAGCCTGGGGATACGCAGTATTTT. It yields the protein CASCKPGDTQYF.

The chain recombines TRBV29-1 with TRBJ1-1, with 9 bases aligning to TRBD1. The germline V gene encodes CDR1 SQVTM and CDR2 ANQGSEA. CDR3 length equals 13 residues. The V segment lost 4 bases and the J segment 3 bases; nucleotides outside the gene matches: 3. The CDR3 reads CSVARDRDTEAFF. CDR3 sequence (DNA): TGCAGCGTTGCCCGGGACAGGGACACTGAAGCTTTCTTT.

The V and J genes are TRBV6-2 or TRBV6-3 and TRBJ2-5, with D unclear. This CDR3 is built from 13 residues. Looked up from germline, CDR1 is MNHEY and CDR2 is SVGEGT. Trimming stripped 2 bases from V and 5 bases from J, with 9 bases between. CDR3 residues: CASSYPSVETQYF. CDR3 nucleotide sequence: TGTGCCAGCAGTTACCCGAGCGTCGAGACCCAGTACTTC.

This clonotype was observed a handful of times. This rearrangement joins TRBV3-1 to TRBJ2-3; tentatively, D is TRBD2 (5 bases). The V and J ends lost 0 bases and 8 bases respectively, with 9 bases between them. This CDR3 region has 13 residues. Germline V lookup: CDR1 LGHDT, CDR2 YNNKEL (reference sequence). The CDR3 reads CASSQDLAVTQYF. The CDR3 coding sequence is TGTGCCAGCAGCCAAGACCTAGCTGTTACGCAGTATTTT.

The chain has TRBV12-3 or TRBV12-4 and TRBJ1-5; D unresolved. The V end lost 1 base, the J end lost 0 bases, and 10 bases lay between the germline ends. The CDR3 extends over 16 amino acids. The CDR3 spells CASSLGARISNQPQHF. The CDR3 DNA sequence: TGTGCCAGCAGTTTAGGAGCCAGGATTAGCAATCAGCCCCAGCATTTT.

This rearrangement joins TRBV20-1 to TRBJ2-7; D is possibly TRBD1 (6 bases). V was cut by 3 bases and J by 5 bases, with 17 bases left in between. CDR1 is DFQATT, CDR2 SNEGSKA, per germline (reference sequence). The CDR3 spans 14 residues. Written as DNA, the CDR3 is TGCAGTGCTAGGGTCGGGACAACAACAGACGAGCAGTACTTC. It translates to CSARVGTTTDEQYF.

This clonotype was seen a few times. The V and J genes are TRBV28 and TRBJ1-1; tentative D call: TRBD1 (5 bases). Germline loops: CDR1 MDHEN, CDR2 SYDVKM. The CDR3 is 15 amino acids. V lost 5 bases, J lost 1 base, and 14 bases lay in between. The CDR3 is CASSLPGGGNTEAFF. In DNA, the CDR3 is TGTGCCAGCAGTCTCCCCGGGGGGGGGAACACTGAAGCTTTCTTT.

This clonotype was observed a few times. The chain employs TRBV12-3 or TRBV12-4 and TRBJ2-7; TRBD2 matches 10 bases. The CDR3 has 14 residues. V was pared by 6 bases and J by 6 bases, with 8 bases of the junction left unmatched. The DNA for the CDR3 is TGTGCCAGCAGATCTGGACTAGCGGTAGGCGAGCAGTACTTC. It yields the protein CASRSGLAVGEQYF.

Regarding this clonotype: A single base separates this from a much larger clone, so it may be a read error. This chain uses TRBV28 with TRBJ1-1; the D gene is possibly TRBD1 (6 bases). V was trimmed by 5 bases and J by 5 bases, leaving 18 bases between them. This CDR3 is built from 15 residues. Germline V gene lookup returns CDR1 MDHEN and CDR2 SYDVKM. CDR3 protein: CASSTRTVGRTEAFF. The CDR3 nucleotides read TGTGCCAGCAGTACAAGGACAGTGGGGCGGACTGAAGCTTTCTTT.

This clonotype was counted between two and nine times. The chain joins TRBV6-1 to TRBJ2-7; D may be TRBD1 (5 bases). The CDR3 length is 14 residues. Germline assignment: CDR1 MNHNS and CDR2 SASEGT. With 2 bases removed from V and 3 bases from J, the gap between germline ends came to 11 bases. Written as DNA, the CDR3 is TGTGCCAGCAGTGAAAGGGCAGGGTACTACGAGCAGTACTTC. Encoded protein: CASSERAGYYEQYF.

The CDR3 DNA reads as TGTGCCAGTAGTATATTACAGGGGGTGAATCAGCCCCAGCATTTT. Protein: CASSILQGVNQPQHF. The chain employs TRBV19 and TRBJ1-5; TRBD1 matches 8 bases. The CDR3 totals 15 residues. Germline assignment: CDR1 LNHDA and CDR2 SQIVND (reference sequence). With V trimmed by 2 bases and J by 4 bases, 4 bases remained unmatched.

This clonotype occurred many times. As DNA, the CDR3 is TGTGCCAGCAGCGCTGACGGGGGGGCCAACGTCCTGACTTTC. Translation gives CASSADGGANVLTF. This chain joins TRBV7-6 and TRBJ2-6; D remains ambiguous. Trimming shortened V by 5 bases and J by 4 bases, and 9 bases separated the two germline ends. The V gene's germline CDR1 is SGHVS and CDR2 FNYEAQ. CDR3 length: 14 residues.

In this sample, this clonotype turned up a few times. The genes are TRBV12-3 or TRBV12-4 and TRBJ1-2, with TRBD1 matching over 9 bases. The CDR3 covers 13 residues. Trimming took 5 bases from V and 13 from J; bases not matched to a gene: 11. The CDR3 DNA follows: TGTGCCAGCAGTCCTACTGGACAGGGGTTCTTCACCTTC. Translation gives CASSPTGQGFFTF.

The rearrangement uses TRBV27 and TRBJ1-2; D not certain. The V gene lost 6 bases and the J gene lost 7 bases, with 21 bases spanning the gap. Germline CDR1 reads MNHEY; CDR2 reads SMNVEV (reference sequence). The CDR3 has 15 amino acids. The CDR3 DNA is TGTGCCAGCAGGCTGGGAACAGCGGGATCTAGTGGCTACACCTTC. Its protein product is CASRLGTAGSSGYTF.

The rearrangement uses TRBV19 and TRBJ2-7; 8 bases map to TRBD2. The CDR3 totals 15 residues. V gave up 3 bases and J gave up 0 bases; unmatched junction bases: 4. CDR1 and CDR2 from the germline V gene are LNHDA and SQIVND (reference sequence). Here the CDR3 reads CASSIGGGLSYEQYF. DNA of the CDR3: TGTGCCAGTAGTATCGGCGGGGGGCTCTCCTACGAGCAGTACTTC.

This chain joins TRBV9 and TRBJ2-1; D is possibly TRBD2 (6 bases). Trimming removed 4 bases from V and 12 bases from J, with 20 bases in between. This CDR3 region has 14 residues. CDR1 SGDLS and CDR2 YYNGEE come from the germline V gene. As DNA, the CDR3 is TGTGCCAGCAGCCCGTCGGGCCCCGGGAGTGGGCAGTTCTTC. The encoded protein is CASSPSGPGSGQFF.

The chain recombines TRBV19 with TRBJ1-1; no definite D call. Germline CDR1 reads LNHDA; CDR2 reads SQIVND (reference sequence). This CDR3 contains 12 residues. V was shortened by 8 bases and J by 10 bases, with 17 bases between the two germline ends. The CDR3 reads CASSPIGVTAFF. The CDR3 coding sequence is TGTGCCAGTTCTCCAATCGGGGTTACAGCTTTCTTT.

The table lists this clonotype with a few counts. The chain joins TRBV7-6 to TRBJ2-2; no reliable D call. The V gene lost 7 bases and the J gene lost 4 bases, with 10 bases spanning the gap. The CDR3 runs to 13 residues. Germline CDR1 and CDR2: SGHVS and FNYEAQ. CDR3 residues: CASIKGSTGELFF. DNA of the CDR3: TGTGCCAGCATTAAGGGTAGCACCGGGGAGCTGTTTTTT.

V usage is TRBV20-1 and J usage is TRBJ1-5, with a tentative D call TRBD1 (5 bases). CDR1 and CDR2 from the germline V gene are DFQATT and SNEGSKA (reference sequence). With 6 bases removed from V and 3 bases from J, the gap between germline ends came to 12 bases. This CDR3 spans 13 amino acids. The CDR3 is CSALTDHNQPQHF. The CDR3 coding sequence is TGCAGTGCGCTGACAGACCACAATCAGCCCCAGCATTTT.

This clonotype was recorded a few times. J is TRBJ1-5 and V is TRBV28, with 7 bases matching TRBD1. The J segment lost 2 bases and the V segment lost 6 bases, leaving 16 bases of the junction unmatched. Germline V gene data show CDR1 as MDHEN and CDR2 as SYDVKM. This CDR3 is built from 18 residues. The CDR3 protein is CASRLARQGRGGNQPQHF. Written as DNA, the CDR3 is TGTGCCAGCAGACTTGCAAGACAGGGACGAGGTGGCAATCAGCCCCAGCATTTT.

This clonotype was seen only a few times. The chain uses TRBV10-1 and TRBJ2-7; 10 bases are a match to TRBD2. V trimming: 8 bases; J trimming: 3 bases; junction bases outside the gene matches: 10. Germline V gene sequence: CDR1 WNHNN, CDR2 SYGVQD (reference sequence). This CDR3 contains 15 residues. The chain's CDR3 is CASPGNVAGGYEQYF. The DNA of the CDR3 is TGCGCCAGCCCAGGCAATGTAGCGGGGGGCTACGAGCAGTACTTC.

In its sample, this clonotype was seen many times. The V and J genes are TRBV28 and TRBJ1-1; D unresolved. V shed 4 bases and J shed 1 base, with 16 bases lying between them. There are 16 residues in the CDR3. The germline CDR1 and CDR2 sequences are MDHEN and SYDVKM. This chain's CDR3 is CASSSPYGFWNTEAFF. In nucleotides, the CDR3 is TGTGCCAGCAGTTCCCCATACGGGTTCTGGAACACTGAAGCTTTCTTT.

This rearrangement joins TRBV7-9 to TRBJ2-1, with 7 nucleotides matching TRBD2. CDR3 length: 15 residues. With V trimmed by 4 bases and J by 1 base, 4 bases remained unmatched. Per germline, CDR1 SEHNR and CDR2 FQNEAQ (reference sequence). CDR3 residues: CASSYPSGSYNEQFF. CDR3 coding DNA: TGTGCCAGCAGCTACCCTAGCGGTTCCTACAATGAGCAGTTCTTC.

This clonotype was observed a few times. The chain is built from TRBV28 and TRBJ2-7; either TRBD1 or TRBD2 may supply D (5 bases each). V lost 10 bases and J 0 bases, leaving 10 bases between the germline ends. The CDR3 sequence is 12 residues long. Per the germline V gene, CDR1 is MDHEN and CDR2 is SYDVKM. The CDR3: CATRDDSYEQYF. Here the CDR3 DNA reads TGTGCCACCCGGGACGACTCCTACGAGCAGTACTTC.